This T cell receptor beta chain was captured in a study of shared clonotypes between healthy human individuals. This clone was recorded once. Its target is unknown. Donors were healthy HIV-negative adults without recent acute infections or vaccinations. Study results and caveats: Among the subsets, naive ones generally showed larger estimated richness than memory ones.

CDR1 is MDHEN and CDR2 is SYDVKM in the germline V gene. V shed 1 base and J shed 1 base, with 5 bases lying between them. The CDR3 is made up of 14 amino acids. The repertoire was sequenced with immunoSEQ multiplex PCR; TCRdb's copy has only in-frame clones and lacks some. The data show 1,500,000 or so clones, with around 98.5% seen just once and approximately 0.38% held by the top ten. The gene calls are TRBV28 and TRBJ1-5; D not certain. The clonotype originates from a man aged 25 to 40 in good health. The sample taken for sequencing was naive CD4+ T cells sorted from blood. As for subset: CD45RA+ positively selected. The CDR3 coding sequence is TGTGCCAGCAGTTTATTACAGAGCAATCAGCCCCAGCATTTT. It yields the protein CASSLLQSNQPQHF.